The entry below describes one T cell receptor beta chain. As yet, its antigen is unknown. This sample is drawn from a study of T cell responses to AZD1222 COVID-19 vaccine. Study-level findings and limits: Seropositive status at baseline applied to only 6 or 7 AZD1222 recipients. It should be noted that donors were predominantly white British and more often female, and clonal diversity was possibly underestimated.

The CDR3 is 14 amino acids. Between the trimmed V and J ends, which lost 5 bases and 2 bases, there was a span of 13 bases. Germline V lookup: CDR1 LNHNV, CDR2 YYDKDF (reference sequence). Assay used: immunoSEQ multiplex PCR; TCRdb lists only in-frame clones, some missing. The data contain 200,000 or so clones, 85% to 95% of them singletons. The genes are TRBV15 and TRBJ2-7; no definite D call. Sequenced material: peripheral blood, taken on day 0 of AZD1222 vaccination. The clonotype was recovered from an adult in good health. The chain's CDR3 is CATSPRTSAYEQYF. The DNA of the CDR3 is TGTGCCACCAGCCCTCGGACCTCGGCCTACGAGCAGTACTTC.